Presented here are 22 T cell receptor beta chains from one specimen sequenced in a study of blood T cell repertoires in COVID-19. Using immunoSEQ multiplex PCR, the repertoire was profiled, and TCRdb retains in-frame clones only, with some absent. Among approximately 150,000 clones listed, around 89% were seen once. Sequencing input: peripheral blood. The receptor source for this set is a human donor with COVID-19, enrolled during active disease. The donor label of this sample is uncertain.

J is TRBJ2-7 and V is TRBV29-1, with TRBD1 matching over 8 bases. The CDR3 has 14 amino acids. The trim removed 3 bases at V and 1 base at J, leaving 5 bases unmatched. From germline, CDR1 is SQVTM and CDR2 ANQGSEA. The CDR3 spells CSVDPGGSSYEQYF. CDR3 coding DNA: TGCAGCGTTGATCCAGGGGGCTCGTCCTACGAGCAGTACTTC.

The chain recombines TRBV9 with TRBJ2-1; no firm D call. Trimming stripped 1 base from V and 5 bases from J, with 13 bases between. CDR1 SGDLS and CDR2 YYNGEE come from the germline V gene. The length of the CDR3 is 15 residues. The CDR3 reads CASSVTAYGNNEQFF. The CDR3 nucleotides read TGTGCCAGCAGCGTAACAGCCTATGGTAACAATGAGCAGTTCTTC.

The rearrangement uses TRBV24-1 and TRBJ1-5; D is unclear. V was trimmed by 9 bases and J by 2 bases, leaving 13 bases between them. Germline V lookup: CDR1 KGHDR, CDR2 SFDVKD. This CDR3 contains 14 residues. This CDR3 reads CATGGRDGNQPQHF. The CDR3 DNA follows: TGTGCCACCGGCGGGAGAGACGGCAATCAGCCCCAGCATTTT.

Worth noting for this clone: Other DNA sequences in the same sample also yield this CDR3. DNA for the CDR3: TGTGCCAGCAGCCCAGAGGTTCGTGGGCCTGCGGGTGAGCAGTTCTTC. Residues: CASSPEVRGPAGEQFF. V usage is TRBV25-1 and J usage is TRBJ2-1; a possible D gene is TRBD2 (5 bases). CDR1 MGHDK and CDR2 SYGVNS come from the germline V gene. Trimming pared 6 bases from V and 9 bases from J, leaving 24 bases between. This CDR3 is built from 16 residues. The entire variable domain, with the rest obtained from reference TRBV25-1 and TRBJ2-1, is as follows: EADIYQTPRYLVIGTGKKITLECSQTMGHDKMYWYQQDPGMELHLIHYSYGVNSTEKGDLSSESTVSRIRTEHFPLTLESARPSHTSQYLCASSPEVRGPAGEQFFGPGTRLTVL.

This clone was picked up one time. The CDR3 region has the DNA TGTGCTGCCTCAGGGGGCTTTGAAGAGACCCAGTACTTC. Its protein is CAASGGFEETQYF. The genes are TRBV25-1 and TRBJ2-5, with 8 bases that match TRBD1. Germline V gene sequence: CDR1 MGHDK, CDR2 SYGVNS. This CDR3 region has 13 residues.

The chain joins TRBV7-6 to TRBJ1-5; D gene uncertain. The CDR3 runs to 14 residues. From germline, CDR1 is SGHVS and CDR2 FNYEAQ. Trimming left V 0 bases short and J 2 bases short, with 5 bases between. The chain's CDR3 is CASSLAEGNQPQHF. The CDR3, as DNA: TGTGCCAGCAGCTTAGCGGAGGGCAATCAGCCCCAGCATTTT. Using reference TRBV7-6 and TRBJ1-5 for the parts outside the CDR3, the full variable domain is GAGVSQSPRYKVTKRGQDVALRCDPISGHVSLYWYRQALGQGPEFLTYFNYEAQQDKSGLPNDRFSAERPEGSISTLTIQRTEQRDSAMYRCASSLAEGNQPQHFGDGTRLSIL.

The V gene is TRBV11-2, the J gene TRBJ2-7; no reliable D call. Trimming removed 5 bases from V and 3 bases from J, with 5 bases in between. Germline V gene lookup returns CDR1 SGHAT and CDR2 FQNNGV. The CDR3 totals 11 residues. The CDR3 region is CASSIHYEQYF. In nucleotides, the CDR3 is TGTGCCAGCAGCATCCACTACGAGCAGTACTTC.

The chain links TRBV25-1 to TRBJ2-1; 11 nucleotides line up with TRBD2. In germline, CDR1 is MGHDK, CDR2 SYGVNS. This CDR3 is built from 15 residues. J lost 6 bases, V lost 3 bases, and 4 bases had no gene match. CDR3 region: CASSEVGTSGNEQFF. CDR3 bases: TGTGCCAGCAGTGAGGTCGGGACTAGCGGCAATGAGCAGTTCTTC.

V usage is TRBV19 and J usage is TRBJ2-1; D might be TRBD2 (5 bases). The CDR3 is 18 residues long. The germline V gene encodes CDR1 LNHDA and CDR2 SQIVND (reference sequence). V dropped 3 bases and J dropped 0 bases, with 18 bases sitting between them. The CDR3 reads CASSIGIELLSSYNEQFF. DNA of the CDR3: TGTGCCAGTAGTATCGGGATCGAGCTACTGAGCTCCTACAATGAGCAGTTCTTC.

The chain employs TRBV5-1 and TRBJ2-7; D may be TRBD2 (6 bases). The V and J ends lost 4 bases and 5 bases respectively, with 16 bases between them. The CDR3 is made up of 14 amino acids. From germline, CDR1 is SGHRS and CDR2 YFSETQ. CDR3 sequence: CASSPLSSGDEQYF. The CDR3, as DNA: TGCGCCAGCAGCCCCCTCTCATCGGGGGACGAGCAGTACTTC.

In DNA, the CDR3 is TGCAGCGTATCGGACAGGGCTAATTCACCCCTCCACTTT. It is translated as CSVSDRANSPLHF. This rearrangement joins TRBV29-1 to TRBJ1-6; TRBD1 matches at 8 bases. V lost 6 bases to trimming and J lost 6 bases; unmatched junction nucleotides: 4. Germline loops: CDR1 SQVTM, CDR2 ANQGSEA. This CDR3 has 13 amino acids. Looking up the rest from reference TRBV29-1 and TRBJ1-6 gives the full variable domain: SAVISQKPSRDICQRGTSLTIQCQVDSQVTMMFWYRQQPGQSLTLIATANQGSEATYESGFVIDKFPISRPNLTFSTLTVSNMSPEDSSIYLCSVSDRANSPLHFGNGTRLTVT.

This chain uses TRBV4-1 with TRBJ1-6; no clear D. The CDR3 sequence is 15 residues long. V was trimmed by 6 bases and J by 6 bases, leaving 15 bases between them. Per the germline V gene, CDR1 is MGHRA and CDR2 is YSYEKL. The CDR3 nucleotides are TGCGCCAGCAGGAGAGGTGGACTGTTTAATTCACCCCTCCACTTT. This codes for CASRRGGLFNSPLHF.

CDR3 sequence reads: CASSNRDTDTQYF. In DNA form, the CDR3 reads TGTGCCAGCAGTAACAGAGACACAGATACGCAGTATTTT. The V and J genes are TRBV7-9 and TRBJ2-3; the D is unclear. The germline CDR1 and CDR2 sequences are SEHNR and FQNEAQ (reference sequence). The germline V and J ends were trimmed by 6 bases and 2 bases, with 9 bases remaining between them. This CDR3 comprises 13 residues.

The chain carries TRBV18 and TRBJ2-1, with TRBD2 identical over 11 bases. J lost 4 bases, V lost 4 bases, and 9 bases had no gene match. Germline V gene data show CDR1 as KGHSH and CDR2 as LQKENI. This CDR3 is built from 17 residues. This chain's CDR3 is CASSRLAGGRGYNEQFF. CDR3 in DNA: TGTGCCAGCTCACGGCTAGCGGGGGGTCGAGGTTACAATGAGCAGTTCTTC.

The chain carries TRBV6-5 and TRBJ2-5; no clear D gene. The germline V gene has CDR1 MNHEY and CDR2 SVGAGI. The CDR3 length is 12 residues. V lost 2 bases, J lost 5 bases, and 6 bases lay in between. The CDR3 reads CASSYGAETQYF. The CDR3 coding sequence is TGTGCCAGCAGTTACGGAGCGGAGACCCAGTACTTC.

The CDR3 loop reads CASSLGESTEAFF. The CDR3 DNA sequence: TGCGCCAGCAGCTTGGGAGAGAGCACTGAAGCTTTCTTT. This chain connects TRBV5-1 to TRBJ1-1; no clear D gene. V lost 0 bases to trimming and J lost 4 bases, with 7 bases between them. Germline lookup yields CDR1 SGHRS and CDR2 YFSETQ. This CDR3 has 13 amino acids.

This chain uses TRBV20-1 with TRBJ2-1; D unclear. The CDR3 runs 11 residues. The germline gives CDR1 DFQATT, CDR2 SNEGSKA (reference sequence). Between the trimmed V and J ends, which lost 3 bases and 15 bases, there was a span of 15 bases. Here the CDR3 DNA reads TGCAGTGCTAGTTCGGCCGAGGTTTGGTTCTTC. This gives the protein CSASSAEVWFF.

The J gene is TRBJ1-4, the V gene TRBV20-1; D not resolved. CDR3 length: 14 residues. Germline CDR1 reads DFQATT; CDR2 reads SNEGSKA (reference sequence). V shed 3 bases and J shed 2 bases, with 10 bases lying between them. CDR3 DNA: TGCAGTGCTAGTGGCCCGAGGACTAATGAAAAACTGTTTTTT. This encodes CSASGPRTNEKLFF.

The rearrangement links TRBV2 to TRBJ2-4, with 7 nucleotides matching TRBD1. V gave up 5 bases and J gave up 7 bases; unmatched junction bases: 11. Germline lookup yields CDR1 SNHLY and CDR2 FYNNEI. This CDR3 spans 15 amino acids. CDR3 in DNA: TGTGCCAGCAGTTCTACAGGGGCCGGCTTGAACATTCAGTACTTC. Protein: CASSSTGAGLNIQYF.

V gene TRBV7-2 combines with J gene TRBJ2-5; 13 nucleotides align to TRBD2. The CDR3 loop spans 14 amino acids. Germline CDR1 is SGHTA and CDR2 is FQGNSA. V lost 5 bases, J lost 5 bases, and 2 bases stayed unmatched. CDR3 residues: CASSGLAGEETQYF. DNA for the CDR3: TGTGCCAGCAGCGGACTAGCGGGGGAGGAGACCCAGTACTTC.

The chain uses TRBV29-1 and TRBJ1-2, with TRBD1 identical over 7 bases. After removal of 7 bases from V and 3 bases from J, the junction contained 8 bases not matched to a gene. Germline V gives CDR1 SQVTM, CDR2 ANQGSEA. The CDR3 sequence is 13 residues long. For the CDR3, the DNA is TGCAGCGCTCAAAGGGGGACAGACTATGGCTACACCTTC. Protein product: CSAQRGTDYGYTF.

The genes are TRBV7-9 and TRBJ1-2; maybe TRBD1 (6 bases). Germline CDR1 reads SEHNR; CDR2 reads FQNEAQ (reference sequence). The ends were cut back, 5 bases at V and 7 bases at J, with 20 bases in the middle. The CDR3 extends over 15 amino acids. The CDR3 here is CASSETAPQGGGYTF. DNA of the CDR3: TGTGCCAGCAGCGAAACAGCGCCACAGGGTGGTGGCTACACCTTC.